These 7 T cell receptor beta chains originate from one sample sequenced in a study of beta chain features in type 1 diabetes. The whole isolated RNA underwent reverse transcription, so sequencing captured expressed TCRB transcripts. This table comes from immunoSEQ multiplex PCR, and its TCRdb copy is limited to in-frame clones, with some not included. The sample shows 250,000 to 300,000 clones, 7.5% to 9.5% of them seen only once. Sequenced input: central memory CD4+ T cells from blood. These receptors originate from a woman under 30 in good health.

This clone has a handful of counts. The chain employs TRBV2 and TRBJ2-1; possible D gene TRBD1, 7 bases. CDR3 length: 15 amino acids. CDR1 and CDR2 (germline): SNHLY, FYNNEI. V shed 6 bases and J shed 6 bases, with 18 bases lying between them. This CDR3 is CASRRDRTFVNEQFF. CDR3 in DNA: TGTGCCAGCAGGCGGGACAGAACCTTCGTCAATGAGCAGTTCTTC.

This clone was counted at least ten times. The gene calls are TRBV7-9 and TRBJ2-5, with no clear D. This CDR3 contains 15 residues. V was clipped by 7 bases and J by 0 bases, with 15 bases between them. Per germline, CDR1 SEHNR and CDR2 FQNEAQ (reference sequence). CDR3 residues: CASTSQSWDQETQYF. The CDR3 DNA reads as TGTGCCAGCACCTCCCAGTCCTGGGACCAAGAGACCCAGTACTTC.

This clone was seen a few times. The CDR3 spells CASKTDRGRTGELFF. DNA for the CDR3: TGTGCCAGCAAAACCGACCGGGGTCGCACCGGGGAGCTGTTTTTT. The chain is built from TRBV5-4 and TRBJ2-2; tentatively, D is TRBD2 (5 bases). Germline CDR1 SGHNT, CDR2 YYREEE (reference sequence). The CDR3 covers 15 residues. Trimming removed 6 bases from V and 4 bases from J, with 16 bases in between.

In this sample, this clone turned up many times. V and J are TRBV4-3 and TRBJ2-3; the match to TRBD1 covers 12 bases. The trim removed 5 bases at V and 3 bases at J, leaving 12 bases unmatched. The CDR3 is 18 residues long. CDR1 is LGHNA and CDR2 is YSLEER in the germline V gene. Here the CDR3 DNA reads TGCGCCAGCAGCAAAACCCCGGGACAGGGGGCCCTTACAGATACGCAGTATTTT. It codes for CASSKTPGQGALTDTQYF.

This clone was found a few times. The chain carries TRBV5-1 and TRBJ2-2, with 8 bases matching TRBD2. V trimming: 0 bases; J trimming: 4 bases; junction bases outside the gene matches: 8. The CDR3 sequence is 17 residues long. The V gene's germline CDR1 is SGHRS and CDR2 YFSETQ. CDR3 amino acids: CASSLAPAGDGTGELFF. The CDR3 coding sequence is TGCGCCAGCAGCTTGGCGCCAGCGGGAGACGGCACCGGGGAGCTGTTTTTT.

This clone was counted ten times or more. The genes are TRBV28 and TRBJ2-3; TRBD2 matches at 10 bases. The CDR3 loop spans 15 amino acids. CDR1 and CDR2 from the germline V gene are MDHEN and SYDVKM. Trimming took 5 bases from V and 7 from J; bases not matched to a gene: 9. This CDR3 is CASSGSGGLFYTQYF. The CDR3 coding sequence is TGTGCCAGCAGTGGTAGCGGGGGGCTTTTTTATACGCAGTATTTT.

This clone was observed a few times. The chain has TRBV18 and TRBJ2-3; D remains ambiguous. CDR3 length: 13 amino acids. CDR1 and CDR2 (germline): KGHSH, LQKENI. V was cut by 2 bases and J by 7 bases, with 10 bases left in between. CDR3: CASSPDQVHTQYF. DNA of the CDR3: TGTGCCAGCTCACCAGACCAGGTCCATACGCAGTATTTT.